A single sample gave rise to the 18 T cell receptor beta chains below, sequenced in a study of blood T cell repertoires in COVID-19. Only in-frame clones appear in the TCRdb table, and some are missing; sequencing was by immunoSEQ multiplex PCR. Here the sample spans tens of thousands of clones, 92% being singletons. The sequencing input was peripheral blood. These receptors were collected from a man between 65 and 85 years old with active COVID-19.

The CDR3 DNA reads as TGTGCCAGCTCACCACTAGACATCCGCACAGATACGCAGTATTTT. Its protein is CASSPLDIRTDTQYF. The chain employs TRBV18 and TRBJ2-3; D unclear. Trimming cost V 1 base and J 1 base, with 9 bases left between them. From germline, CDR1 is KGHSH and CDR2 LQKENI. This CDR3 is 15 amino acids long. Drawing the rest from reference TRBV18 and TRBJ2-3, the complete variable domain is NAGVMQNPRHLVRRRGQEARLRCSPMKGHSHVYWYRQLPEEGLKFMVYLQKENIIDESGMPKERFSAEFPKEGPSILRIQQVVRGDSAAYFCASSPLDIRTDTQYFGPGTRLTVL.

Comments on this clone: The junction departs from germline at one end; a sequencing error may be responsible. This chain connects TRBV2 to TRBJ2-7, with a weak D call TRBD1 (6 bases). Germline-derived CDR1 and CDR2 are SNHLY and FYNNEI. The CDR3 is 14 amino acids. The CDR3 spells CAGSDGQGSYEQYF. The CDR3 DNA sequence: TGTGCCGGCAGTGATGGGCAGGGGTCCTACGAGCAGTACTTC.

This sequence joins TRBV11-3 and TRBJ2-1; tentative D call: TRBD2 (5 bases). Between the trimmed V and J ends, which lost 3 bases and 9 bases, there was a span of 12 bases. CDR1 is SGHNT, CDR2 YENEEA, per germline. The CDR3 loop spans 13 amino acids. CDR3 residues: CASSLDSVGEQFF. CDR3 DNA sequence: TGTGCCAGCAGCTTGGATAGCGTGGGTGAGCAGTTCTTC.

This clone appeared once. V gene TRBV6-5 combines with J gene TRBJ2-1, with 8 bases aligning to TRBD2. V was pared by 8 bases and J by 6 bases, with 12 bases of the junction left unmatched. The CDR3 is made up of 15 amino acids. Germline values: CDR1 MNHEY, CDR2 SVGAGI. CDR3 in amino acids: CASGSESGGVNEQFF. The CDR3 DNA sequence: TGTGCCAGCGGGTCTGAATCGGGGGGGGTCAATGAGCAGTTCTTC.

The rearrangement links TRBV19 to TRBJ2-3, with D possibly being TRBD1 (6 bases). CDR1 and CDR2 (germline): LNHDA, SQIVND (reference sequence). The CDR3 consists of 13 residues. V was trimmed by 6 bases and J by 8 bases, leaving 15 bases between them. The CDR3 spells CASRDRGLPTQYF. CDR3 DNA sequence: TGTGCCAGTAGGGACAGAGGTCTTCCTACGCAGTATTTT.

The rearrangement joins TRBV3-1 (or the pseudogene TRBV3-2) to TRBJ2-1, with 7 bases aligning to TRBD2. V trimming: 4 bases; J trimming: 4 bases; junction bases outside the gene matches: 22. This CDR3 spans 20 amino acids. Germline values: CDR1 LGHDT, CDR2 YNNKEL (reference sequence). CDR3 sequence (DNA): TGTGCCAGCAGCCCCTATTTGGGTAGTGGTGGGGGGGTGGATTACAATGAGCAGTTCTTC. Translating gives CASSPYLGSGGGVDYNEQFF.

This clone was recorded a few times. Other DNA sequences in the sample encode the same CDR3. The CDR3 spells CASSYTGQGVEQYF. CDR3 nucleotide sequence: TGTGCCAGCAGTTACACGGGACAGGGTGTCGAGCAGTACTTC. The chain couples TRBV6-5 to TRBJ2-7, with 9 bases matching TRBD1. The CDR3 sequence is 14 residues long. Losses at the gene ends were 2 bases for V and 6 bases for J; bases not matched to a gene: 5. Germline V gene sequence: CDR1 MNHEY, CDR2 SVGAGI.

This sequence joins TRBV10-3 and TRBJ1-5, with a tentative D call TRBD1 (5 bases). V dropped 8 bases and J dropped 0 bases, with 8 bases sitting between them. The germline CDR1 and CDR2 sequences are ENHRY and SYGVKD. This CDR3 contains 13 residues. This CDR3 is CAIGAYSNQPQHF. The CDR3 DNA sequence: TGTGCCATCGGGGCCTATAGCAATCAGCCCCAGCATTTT.

The chain combines TRBV7-3 with TRBJ2-1; 8 bases map to TRBD2. The CDR3 is 15 amino acids. Germline lookup yields CDR1 SGHTA and CDR2 FQGTGA. The ends lost 5 bases at V and 0 bases at J; junction bases unmatched: 3. CDR3 residues: CASSPSGSSYNEQFF. CDR3 bases: TGTGCCAGCAGCCCGAGCGGGAGCTCCTACAATGAGCAGTTCTTC.

The chain has TRBV9 and TRBJ2-7; 13 bases map to TRBD2. The CDR3 is made up of 15 amino acids. The germline V gene encodes CDR1 SGDLS and CDR2 YYNGEE. The trim removed 5 bases at V and 4 bases at J, leaving 6 bases unmatched. CDR3 region: CASRGTSGIIYEQYF. Here the CDR3 DNA reads TGTGCCAGCAGAGGGACTAGCGGGATTATTTACGAGCAGTACTTC.

The V and J genes are TRBV24-1 and TRBJ1-1; 8 nucleotides match TRBD1. The trim removed 2 bases at V and 4 bases at J, leaving 17 bases unmatched. The germline gives CDR1 KGHDR, CDR2 SFDVKD. CDR3 length: 19 residues. The CDR3 bases are TGTGCCACCAGTGATTCGTCACGGTCAGGGGGCAGGGGGGGCACTGAAGCTTTCTTT. Translation gives CATSDSSRSGGRGGTEAFF.

The rearrangement uses TRBV9 and TRBJ2-7; 11 nucleotides line up with TRBD2. CDR3 size: 12 residues. With V trimmed by 9 bases and J by 2 bases, 1 base remained unmatched. CDR1 and CDR2 from the germline V gene are SGDLS and YYNGEE. CDR3 nucleotide sequence: TGTGCCAAGGGACTAGCGGCCTACGAGCAGTACTTC. As protein: CAKGLAAYEQYF.

The genes are TRBV11-2 and TRBJ2-5; D may be TRBD2 (7 bases). Trimming pared 1 base from V and 4 bases from J, leaving 16 bases between. Germline-derived CDR1 and CDR2 are SGHAT and FQNNGV. The CDR3 loop spans 16 amino acids. The CDR3 sequence is CASSLGGGSPIETQYF. CDR3 DNA sequence: TGTGCCAGCAGCTTAGGCGGGGGCAGCCCAATAGAGACCCAGTACTTC.

This clone was recorded once. V is TRBV5-1 and J is TRBJ2-1; 13 nucleotides align to TRBD2. The CDR3 totals 16 residues. Per the germline V gene, CDR1 is SGHRS and CDR2 is YFSETQ. The V segment lost 4 bases and the J segment 7 bases; nucleotides outside the gene matches: 8. The CDR3 loop is CASSAGTSGIMNEQFF. The CDR3 region has the DNA TGCGCCAGCAGCGCGGGGACTAGCGGGATAATGAATGAGCAGTTCTTC.

The CDR3 DNA reads as TGCAGTGCTAGTCCCTTAGGGGACAGGCGCTTTTGGTACCAAGAGACCCAGTACTTC. Amino acid sequence: CSASPLGDRRFWYQETQYF. This chain connects TRBV20-1 to TRBJ2-5; TRBD1 agrees at 8 bases. The germline V gene has CDR1 DFQATT and CDR2 SNEGSKA (reference sequence). The CDR3 totals 19 residues. Trimming cost V 3 bases and J 0 bases; bases outside gene matches: 18.

The chain joins TRBV3-1 (or the pseudogene TRBV3-2) to TRBJ2-5, with D possibly matching TRBD2 (6 bases). Trimming pared 4 bases from V and 5 bases from J, leaving 11 bases between. Germline CDR1 is LGHDT and CDR2 is YNNKEL (reference sequence). The CDR3 totals 13 residues. CDR3 nucleotides: TGTGCCAGCAGCCCGGAGGGGTGGGAGACCCAGTACTTC. This translates into CASSPEGWETQYF.

The rearrangement links TRBV24-1 to TRBJ2-3, with 10 bases matching TRBD2. The V segment lost 7 bases and the J segment 2 bases; nucleotides outside the gene matches: 17. CDR1 and CDR2 (germline): KGHDR, SFDVKD. The CDR3 is made up of 19 amino acids. The CDR3 loop reads CATSMPSGTSGGDTDTQYF. The CDR3 DNA reads as TGTGCCACCAGCATGCCGAGCGGAACCAGCGGGGGGGACACAGATACGCAGTATTTT.

The genes are TRBV18 and TRBJ2-7; TRBD2 matches at 12 bases. Germline V lookup: CDR1 KGHSH, CDR2 LQKENI. Germline trimming cut 3 bases from V and 3 bases from J; bases unmatched to any gene: 3. CDR3 size: 15 residues. The CDR3, as DNA: TGTGCCAGCTCACCCCGGACTAGCGGGATCTACGAGCAGTACTTC. It yields the protein CASSPRTSGIYEQYF.